This T cell receptor beta chain derives from a study of regulatory T cells in long-lasting Graves disease. After removal of 4 bases from V and 8 bases from J, the junction contained 8 bases not matched to a gene. The CDR3 totals 14 residues. Germline CDR1 GTSNPN, CDR2 SVGIG (reference sequence). The table lists this clonotype with many counts. This sample's time point: newly diagnosed GD, antithyroid drugs for less than 3 months. PBMCs provided the RNA from which the TCR library was made. CDR3-region Arm-PCR and iRepertoire HTBI primers produced the TCR beta libraries. TCRdb reprocessed the multiplex PCR reads with MiXCR, giving one entry per CDR3 protein. The sample carries about 470,000 distinct CDR3 sequences, 15% to 20% recorded once. The same data also contributed to another study, on T cells in Graves' hyperthyroidism and ophthalmopathy. That publication notes: The HTBI primer set served for first-round RT-PCR of the TCR CDR3.

The sequencing here drew on peripheral blood mononuclear cells (PBMCs), taken at new diagnosis, from a patient treated with antithyroid drugs. The source is a man aged 35 to 55 with Graves disease. The chain is built from TRBV30 and TRBJ2-1; 10 nucleotides line up with TRBD2. The CDR3 DNA reads as TGTGCCTGGACTCCTAGCGGGAGTCGAGATGAGCAGTTCTTC. Translation gives CAWTPSGSRDEQFF. Combining the CDR3 with reference TRBV30 and TRBJ2-1 gives the whole variable domain SQTIHQWPATLVQPVGSPLSLECTVEGTSNPNLYWYRQAAGRGLQLLFYSVGIGQISSEVPQNLSASRPQDRQFILSSKKLLLSDSGFYLCAWTPSGSRDEQFFGPGTRLTVL.